The clone carrying this T cell receptor (beta chain) was observed once. Antigen: not known. The study sampled blood at baseline, cycle 4 day 1, and cycle 7 day 1. These data are taken from a study of OX40 agonist ivuxolimab in advanced cancers. About the research overall: Participants, 82.7% male, averaged about 56 years of age, ranging from roughly 23 to 80. Previous treatment with anti-PD-1, anti-PD-L1 or anti-CTLA-4 therapy was allowed; 40% had received some.

Assay: immunoSEQ multiplex PCR; the TCRdb copy retains only in-frame clones and omits some. The table has 15,000 to 20,000 clones, more than 60% seen once. Study-wide results and limits: Partial responders treated at 0.1-3.0 mg/kg exhibited clonal expansion among the lowest measured.

The material was CD4+ or CD8+ T cells sorted from blood, obtained in a trial of the OX40 agonist ivuxolimab. The receptor was derived from an adult with an advanced solid tumor such as melanoma, head and neck, liver or kidney cancer.

The DNA of the CDR3 is TGTGCCAGCAGGCCCGTAGGGGCCCCCTACGAGCAGTACTTC. Translating it yields CASRPVGAPYEQYF. The V and J genes are TRBV28 and TRBJ2-7; D possibly corresponds to TRBD1 (5 bases). The V end lost 6 bases, the J end lost 2 bases, and 14 bases lay between the germline ends. Germline assignment: CDR1 MDHEN and CDR2 SYDVKM. The CDR3 sequence is 14 residues long.